The clone carrying this T cell receptor (beta chain) was observed a handful of times. Its target is not known. CDR3 length: 14 amino acids. V lost 4 bases, J lost 8 bases, and 17 bases lay in between. Per germline, CDR1 DFQATT and CDR2 SNEGSKA (reference sequence). This sample was taken from a study of blood T cells in healthy people across ages. Study results and limitations: It was the long-lived donors that had more naive CD4+ cells and higher diversity than aged donors.

A sample-barcoded 5' primer and a J-beta primer mix were used in a second PCR of about 7 to 12 cycles. MiXCR was run by TCRdb on the 5' RACE reads, yielding one entry per CDR3 protein. This sample has approximately 760,000 distinct CDR3 sequences, with about 25% found just once. These same records also appear under a second study, on T cells of mothers and their children. That paper adds: Each mother gave over 8 million TCR beta CDR3 reads; each child, approximately 3 million. Overlap ran slightly, non-significantly higher for related than unrelated mother-child pairs.

The chain uses TRBV20-1 and TRBJ1-4, with no clear D. The sequence was collected from a boy aged 10-17 years in good health. Sequencing was done on a sample of blood. Here the CDR3 reads CSATPWQEREKLFF. The CDR3 nucleotides read TGCAGTGCTACCCCCTGGCAGGAAAGGGAAAAACTGTTTTTT.